The clone carrying this T cell receptor beta chain has ten or more counts. This sample is drawn from a study of response to subunit inactivated influenza vaccine. TCRdb fed the RT-PCR reads into MiXCR, producing one record per CDR3 protein. The table records hundreds of thousands of distinct CDR3 sequences, around 8% of them present only once. The TCR comes from a man aged 50 to 69 who received an inactivated influenza vaccine. The sequences come from PBMCs from blood, collected roughly 24 months after vaccination.

The CDR3 DNA reads TGTGCCAGCAGCCAAGATGAGACAGGATCAGATACGCAGTATTTT. Translated: CASSQDETGSDTQYF. V is TRBV4-2 and J is TRBJ2-3; a possible D gene is TRBD1 (6 bases). This CDR3 region has 15 residues. Trimming removed 0 bases at V and 4 bases at J, with 11 bases between. Looked up from germline, CDR1 is LGHNA and CDR2 is YNFKEQ.